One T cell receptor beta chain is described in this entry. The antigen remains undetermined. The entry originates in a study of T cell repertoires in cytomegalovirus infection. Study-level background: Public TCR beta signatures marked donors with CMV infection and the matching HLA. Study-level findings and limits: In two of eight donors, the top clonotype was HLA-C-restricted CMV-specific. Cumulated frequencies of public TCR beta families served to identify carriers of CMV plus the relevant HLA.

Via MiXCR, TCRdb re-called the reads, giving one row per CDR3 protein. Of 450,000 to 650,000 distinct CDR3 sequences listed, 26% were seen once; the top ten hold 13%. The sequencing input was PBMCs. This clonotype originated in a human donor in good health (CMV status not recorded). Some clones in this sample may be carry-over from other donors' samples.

The CDR3 reads CASQLRGLAGGQETQYF. The CDR3 DNA reads TGTGCCAGCCAACTACGAGGACTAGCGGGAGGGCAAGAGACCCAGTACTTC. This chain uses TRBV19 with TRBJ2-5; TRBD2 agrees at 15 bases. Germline values: CDR1 LNHDA, CDR2 SQIVND (reference sequence). The CDR3 consists of 17 residues. V lost 9 bases to trimming and J lost 2 bases; unmatched junction nucleotides: 10. The variable domain in full, with the rest retrieved from reference TRBV19 and TRBJ2-5, is DGGITQSPKYLFRKEGQNVTLSCEQNLNHDAMYWYRQDPGQGLRLIYYSQIVNDFQKGDIAEGYSVSREKKESFPLTVTSAQKNPTAFYLCASQLRGLAGGQETQYFGPGTRLLVL.